Listed below are T cell receptor beta chains from one sample, sequenced in a study of identical twins. MiXCR, run by TCRdb on the 5' RACE reads, gives a single entry per CDR3 protein. The sample lists 350,000 to 450,000 distinct CDR3 sequences, 18% occurring once. The sequencing sample was made of naive T cells sorted from blood. The source of these receptors is a man between 45 and 60 years old in good health. CDR3s include the opening cysteine and the closing phenylalanine or tryptophan.

v_gene: TRBV10-3
len: 15
j_gene: TRBJ1-2
CDR3aa: CAISETPRGDYGYTF

v_gene: TRBV9
len: 15
j_gene: TRBJ2-7
CDR3aa: CASSVGPETPYEQYF

v_gene: TRBV5-1
len: 15
j_gene: TRBJ2-2
CDR3aa: CASSWKSQGAGELFF

v_gene: TRBV19
len: 15
j_gene: TRBJ2-5
CDR3aa: CASSIGTSGGEPQYF

v_gene: TRBV6-5
len: 14
j_gene: TRBJ1-1
CDR3aa: CASSLTILGTEAFF

v_gene: TRBV6-4
len: 13
j_gene: TRBJ1-2
CDR3aa: CASSEQANYGYTF

v_gene: TRBV27
len: 16
j_gene: TRBJ2-1
CDR3aa: CASSVLGGTRRNEQFF

v_gene: TRBV15
len: 13
j_gene: TRBJ2-2
CDR3aa: CATSRQGPGELFF

v_gene: TRBV6-1
len: 13
j_gene: TRBJ1-4
CDR3aa: CASSRRSNEKLFF

v_gene: TRBV9
len: 13
j_gene: TRBJ2-1
CDR3aa: CASSAGVEAEQFF

v_gene: TRBV5-1
len: 14
j_gene: TRBJ2-1
CDR3aa: CASSGGSSYNEQFF

v_gene: TRBV29-1
len: 12
j_gene: TRBJ2-7
CDR3aa: CSVGPSSYEQYF

v_gene: TRBV12-3/TRBV12-4
len: 15
j_gene: TRBJ1-3
CDR3aa: CASSPQGAGENTIYF

v_gene: TRBV12-3/TRBV12-4
len: 11
j_gene: TRBJ1-1
CDR3aa: CASRPGDQAFF

v_gene: TRBV4-1
len: 19
j_gene: TRBJ2-2
CDR3aa: CASSQGLPGLRKNTGELFF

v_gene: TRBV4-2
len: 15
j_gene: TRBJ2-5
CDR3aa: CASSQDEGGSETQYF

v_gene: TRBV10-3
len: 12
j_gene: TRBJ1-5
CDR3aa: CATTDSNQPQHF

v_gene: TRBV24-1
len: 15
j_gene: TRBJ1-5
CDR3aa: CATSDAGTGNQPQHF

v_gene: TRBV24-1
len: 16
j_gene: TRBJ2-5
CDR3aa: CATSDSGTGGGETQYF

v_gene: TRBV6-5
len: 17
j_gene: TRBJ2-3
CDR3aa: CASSYGASGSRTDTQYF

v_gene: TRBV12-3/TRBV12-4
len: 14
j_gene: TRBJ2-6
CDR3aa: CASSHPGGANVLTF

v_gene: TRBV5-1
len: 14
j_gene: TRBJ1-2
CDR3aa: CASSQGQNLYGYTF

v_gene: TRBV5-6
len: 12
j_gene: TRBJ2-1
CDR3aa: CASSYRSNEQFF

v_gene: TRBV2
len: 15
j_gene: TRBJ2-5
CDR3aa: CASRRQGGRKETQYF

v_gene: TRBV5-1
len: 15
j_gene: TRBJ2-1
CDR3aa: CASSRTSGFDNEQFF

v_gene: TRBV6-2/TRBV6-3
len: 16
j_gene: TRBJ2-1
CDR3aa: CASSSTSGGKYNEQFF

v_gene: TRBV27
len: 13
j_gene: TRBJ2-7
CDR3aa: CASSLGSLYEQYF

v_gene: TRBV10-3
len: 14
j_gene: TRBJ2-7
CDR3aa: CAISDWDTPGEQYF

v_gene: TRBV11-2
len: 15
j_gene: TRBJ2-7
CDR3aa: CASSPQTGKLDEQYF

v_gene: TRBV10-3
len: 16
j_gene: TRBJ2-7
CDR3aa: CAIRGFGSGNRGEQYF

v_gene: TRBV20-1
len: 16
j_gene: TRBJ2-1
CDR3aa: CSAPPRIGGSYNEQFF

v_gene: TRBV18
len: 12
j_gene: TRBJ2-1
CDR3aa: CASSVRGQEQFF

v_gene: TRBV27
len: 15
j_gene: TRBJ2-1
CDR3aa: CASSLSGLGRHEQFF

v_gene: TRBV7-2
len: 14
j_gene: TRBJ2-7
CDR3aa: CASSYDTGSFEQYF

v_gene: TRBV6-5
len: 16
j_gene: TRBJ2-3
CDR3aa: CASSYWVGTSTDTQYF

v_gene: TRBV20-1
len: 10
j_gene: TRBJ1-1
CDR3aa: CSASPAEAFF

v_gene: TRBV10-2
len: 13
j_gene: TRBJ2-5
CDR3aa: CASNTGGRETQYF

v_gene: TRBV29-1
len: 13
j_gene: TRBJ2-5
CDR3aa: CSVEWQGEGTQYF

v_gene: TRBV4-2
len: 18
j_gene: TRBJ2-1
CDR3aa: CASSQDAASGGLYNEQFF

v_gene: TRBV7-9
len: 13
j_gene: TRBJ1-2
CDR3aa: CASSLARVGGYTF